The T cell receptor (beta chain) described here comes from a study of cytomegalovirus exposure and HLA in healthy donors. General study points: It emerged from a later analysis that several of the most significant clusters appeared to be linked to common viral pathogens.

As concerns this clone: As yet, its antigen is unknown.

Vbeta (60) and Jbeta (13) primers were used in the PCR. Data came from immunoSEQ multiplex PCR; TCRdb stores just in-frame clones and leaves some out. The sample lists some 140,000 clones; 70% to 80% were seen once. The donors (healthy individuals) were bone marrow donors. The ends lost 4 bases at V and 0 bases at J; junction bases unmatched: 3. Germline lookup yields CDR1 MGHRA and CDR2 YSYEKL. This CDR3 spans 15 amino acids. This chain links TRBV4-1 with TRBJ1-5; 7 bases are shared with TRBD1. This sequence originates from a female donor in good health and CMV-seronegative. The sequenced sample consisted of PBMCs. The CDR3 DNA sequence: TGCGCCAGCAGCCGAAACAGGGGTAGCAATCAGCCCCAGCATTTT. This encodes CASSRNRGSNQPQHF.